The 20 T cell receptor beta chains listed next were all sequenced from one sample in a study of Japanese encephalitis immunity and Zika vaccine responses. MiXCR was run by TCRdb on the 5' RACE reads, yielding one entry per CDR3 protein. Here the sample spans under 300 distinct CDR3 sequences, roughly 3.5% being singletons. For 6 days, PBMCs labeled with CFSE were cultured with peptide pools at 1 ug/mL each. Proliferating CD4 T cells were sorted unfixed as live CD56-CD19-CD16-CD3+CD4+ CFSE-low cells. Material: antigen-activated CD4+ T cells from blood, cultured, obtained during a Zika inactivated vaccine study. These TCRs come from an adult man who received an inactivated Zika virus vaccine.

This clonotype appeared a few times. The rearrangement joins TRBV12-5 to TRBJ2-5; D not resolved. CDR1 is LGHNT, CDR2 FRNRAP, per germline. V lost 6 bases to trimming and J lost 4 bases, with 6 bases between them. The CDR3 has 11 residues. CDR3: CASGSRETQYF. The CDR3 DNA sequence: TGTGCTAGTGGCAGCCGAGAGACCCAGTACTTC.

By share, this clonotype ranks as large. The genes are TRBV15 and TRBJ1-5, with D unclear. The CDR3 totals 14 residues. Trimming took 1 base from V and 0 from J, leaving 4 bases between them. Germline CDR1 is LNHNV and CDR2 is YYDKDF (reference sequence). The CDR3 nucleotides read TGTGCCACCAGCAGAGGGGATAGCAATCAGCCCCAGCATTTT. Amino acid sequence: CATSRGDSNQPQHF.

This clonotype rates as large. The rearrangement joins TRBV20-1 to TRBJ2-1; 9 nucleotides agree with TRBD1. CDR1 is DFQATT and CDR2 is SNEGSKA in the germline V gene (reference sequence). The CDR3 length is 20 residues. V lost 2 bases, J lost 3 bases, and 20 bases stayed unmatched. CDR3 in DNA: TGCAGTGCTAGACAAAAGGGAAGGGACAGGGATTTTCGAAGCTACAATGAGCAGTTCTTC. As protein: CSARQKGRDRDFRSYNEQFF.

By proportion, this clonotype is medium-sized. The chain is built from TRBV18 and TRBJ2-5; D gene ambiguous. The ends were cut back, 1 base at V and 0 bases at J, with 3 bases in the middle. From germline, CDR1 is KGHSH and CDR2 LQKENI. There are 13 residues in the CDR3. CDR3 loop: CASSPQNQETQYF. CDR3 DNA: TGTGCCAGCTCACCACAAAACCAAGAGACCCAGTACTTC.

This clonotype is labeled large. The chain carries TRBV3-1 and TRBJ2-3; D call uncertain. Trimming took off 2 bases at V and 6 bases at J, with 3 bases between the two ends. This CDR3 contains 11 residues. Germline V CDR1 and CDR2: LGHDT, YNNKEL (reference sequence). This CDR3 reads CASSQQDTQYF. CDR3 coding DNA: TGTGCCAGCAGCCAACAGGATACGCAGTATTTT.

This clonotype was recorded a few times. The chain couples TRBV5-4 to TRBJ1-1; perhaps TRBD1 as D (6 bases). Between the trimmed V and J ends, which lost 3 bases and 7 bases, there was a span of 13 bases. The CDR3 loop spans 13 amino acids. CDR1 and CDR2 from the germline V gene are SGHNT and YYREEE (reference sequence). The CDR3 loop reads CASSSTGFREAFF. The DNA of the CDR3 is TGTGCCAGCAGCTCGACAGGATTCCGTGAAGCTTTCTTT. Filled out from reference TRBV5-4 and TRBJ1-1, the complete variable domain reads ETGVTQSPTHLIKTRGQQVTLRCSSQSGHNTVSWYQQALGQGPQFIFQYYREEENGRGNFPPRFSGLQFPNYSSELNVNALELDDSALYLCASSSTGFREAFFGQGTRLTVV.

This clonotype counts as medium-sized. This chain links TRBV18 with TRBJ2-6; 11 bases are a match to TRBD1. V lost 2 bases to trimming and J lost 4 bases; unmatched junction nucleotides: 7. CDR3 length: 18 residues. Germline values: CDR1 KGHSH, CDR2 LQKENI. The CDR3 nucleotides are TGTGCCAGCTCACCAAGGACAGGGGGCGTTACCGGGGCCAACGTCCTGACTTTC. Its protein is CASSPRTGGVTGANVLTF. The full variable domain, in which reference TRBV18 and TRBJ2-6 provide the parts outside the CDR3, is NAGVMQNPRHLVRRRGQEARLRCSPMKGHSHVYWYRQLPEEGLKFMVYLQKENIIDESGMPKERFSAEFPKEGPSILRIQQVVRGDSAAYFCASSPRTGGVTGANVLTFGAGSRLTVL.

This clonotype qualifies as large. The rearrangement uses TRBV6-9 and TRBJ2-7, with D tentatively TRBD1 or TRBD2 (5 bases each). The CDR3 length is 14 residues. Germline CDR1 MNHGY, CDR2 SVAAGI. The V end lost 7 bases, the J end lost 2 bases, and 15 bases lay between the germline ends. CDR3 residues: CASNIRDPTYEQYF. As DNA, the CDR3 is TGTGCCAGCAATATCCGGGACCCAACCTACGAGCAGTACTTC.

This clonotype is large by share. The J gene is TRBJ2-2, the V gene TRBV11-2; 9 bases map to TRBD2. CDR3 length: 15 residues. The germline gives CDR1 SGHAT, CDR2 FQNNGV. J gave up 7 bases and V 0 bases, and 3 bases lay outside the gene matches. In nucleotides, the CDR3 is TGTGCCAGCAGCTTAGAAGCGGGGGGAATCGGGGAGCTGTTTTTT. Translation: CASSLEAGGIGELFF.

By share, this clonotype counts as large. This chain uses TRBV6-6 with TRBJ2-2; D is possibly TRBD1 (6 bases). Germline CDR1 MNHNY, CDR2 SVGAGI (reference sequence). Between the trimmed V and J ends, which lost 6 bases and 0 bases, there was a span of 11 bases. The CDR3 consists of 15 residues. Here the CDR3 reads CASRSGTTNTGELFF. CDR3 nucleotide sequence: TGTGCCAGCAGATCCGGGACAACGAACACCGGGGAGCTGTTTTTT.

This clonotype is hyperexpanded in the sample. The rearrangement uses TRBV28 and TRBJ1-1, with 7 bases fitting TRBD1. The germline V gene has CDR1 MDHEN and CDR2 SYDVKM. With 9 bases clipped from V and 0 bases from J, the junction kept 10 bases outside the gene matches. The CDR3 is made up of 15 amino acids. CDR3 loop: CASNPWTGMNTEAFF. CDR3 DNA: TGTGCCAGTAATCCTTGGACAGGCATGAACACTGAAGCTTTCTTT.

By share, this clonotype ranks as medium-sized. The chain is built from TRBV18 and TRBJ2-7; a weak D match, TRBD2 (5 bases). This CDR3 spans 13 amino acids. Germline lookup yields CDR1 KGHSH and CDR2 LQKENI. V was cut by 5 bases and J by 6 bases, with 14 bases left in between. CDR3 protein: CASSALLDLEQYF. The CDR3 DNA follows: TGTGCCAGCTCAGCCTTACTAGACCTCGAGCAGTACTTC.

This clonotype is large (0.1 to 1%). CDR3 in DNA: TGTGCCAGCAGCCAGGCTGCGGGCCAGGTCTACGAGCAGTACTTC. This encodes CASSQAAGQVYEQYF. The chain has TRBV4-2 and TRBJ2-7; TRBD2 is a possible D gene (5 bases). The CDR3 totals 15 residues. Germline assignment: CDR1 LGHNA and CDR2 YNFKEQ. V was trimmed by 3 bases and J by 3 bases, leaving 15 bases between them.

This clonotype is categorized as hyperexpanded. This chain connects TRBV27 to TRBJ1-3; D remains unclear. The V and J ends lost 6 bases and 4 bases respectively, with 10 bases between them. CDR1 and CDR2 (germline): MNHEY, SMNVEV (reference sequence). The CDR3 has 13 residues. The CDR3 region has the DNA TGTGCCAGCAGGACCGTCGGAGGAAACACCATATATTTT. The encoded protein is CASRTVGGNTIYF.

In its sample, this clonotype ranks as medium-sized (0.01 to 0.1%). The chain joins TRBV20-1 to TRBJ2-7, with 8 bases fitting TRBD1. The CDR3 runs 14 residues. V gave up 5 bases and J gave up 4 bases; unmatched junction bases: 10. The germline V gene has CDR1 DFQATT and CDR2 SNEGSKA (reference sequence). CDR3 nucleotide sequence: TGCAGTGCTCCTAGACAGGGGCGAAAGTACGAGCAGTACTTC. Its protein product is CSAPRQGRKYEQYF.

In this sample, this clonotype is large (0.1 to 1%). This chain links TRBV10-3 with TRBJ2-5; the D call may be TRBD1 or TRBD2 (6 bases each). In germline, CDR1 is ENHRY, CDR2 SYGVKD. The CDR3 extends over 14 amino acids. V was trimmed by 6 bases and J by 5 bases, leaving 16 bases between them. The CDR3 region is CAIRSAGGGETQYF. The CDR3 nucleotides are TGTGCCATCAGGAGTGCCGGGGGCGGGGAGACCCAGTACTTC.

By share, this clonotype ranks as large (0.1 to 1%). The gene calls are TRBV3-1 and TRBJ1-1; tentative D call: TRBD1 (6 bases). This CDR3 comprises 14 residues. V lost 2 bases and J 4 bases, leaving 11 bases between the germline ends. Looked up from germline, CDR1 is LGHDT and CDR2 is YNNKEL (reference sequence). CDR3 residues: CASSQPQGGTEAFF. In nucleotides, the CDR3 is TGTGCCAGCAGCCAACCACAGGGAGGCACTGAAGCTTTCTTT.

This chain links TRBV12-3 or TRBV12-4 with TRBJ2-1; the D gene is possibly TRBD1 (5 bases). V shed 5 bases and J shed 0 bases, with 11 bases lying between them. The CDR3 has 15 residues. The CDR3 DNA reads as TGTGCCAGCAGTCCCCAGGGAAGCTCCTACAATGAGCAGTTCTTC. Its protein product is CASSPQGSSYNEQFF.

This clonotype rates as medium-sized. The J gene is TRBJ2-7, the V gene TRBV12-3 or TRBV12-4, with D perhaps matching TRBD1 (6 bases). The CDR3 consists of 13 residues. With 6 bases removed from V and 0 bases from J, the gap between germline ends came to 9 bases. Here the CDR3 reads CASRSTGSYEQYF. The CDR3 bases are TGTGCCAGCAGGTCGACAGGCTCCTACGAGCAGTACTTC.

This clonotype is judged large. This sequence joins TRBV6-5 and TRBJ1-4; TRBD1 aligns across 8 bases. This CDR3 has 14 amino acids. V lost 4 bases to trimming and J lost 8 bases; unmatched junction nucleotides: 6. Germline values: CDR1 MNHEY, CDR2 SVGAGI. This CDR3 reads CASSSRTGREKLFF. The CDR3, as DNA: TGTGCCAGCAGTTCGAGGACAGGGCGGGAAAAACTGTTTTTT.